The 9 T cell receptor beta chains presented below share a single source sample, sequenced in a study of draining lymph node invasion in breast cancer. Memory regulatory T cells were sorted as CD4+ CD45RA- CD25high cells. TCRdb processed the bulk RNA-seq reads anew with MiXCR; each CDR3 protein has one entry. The sample holds hundreds of distinct CDR3 sequences, 20% seen once. Sequencing input: sorted memory Tregs from the tumor. The origin of the receptors is a female donor with luminal breast cancer.

This clonotype qualifies as hyperexpanded. The chain carries TRBV20-1 and TRBJ2-3, with D uncertain. Per the germline V gene, CDR1 is DFQATT and CDR2 is SNEGSKA (reference sequence). Trimming left V 1 base short and J 9 bases short, with 8 bases between. The CDR3 has 11 residues. CDR3 loop: CSARGQQTQYF. The CDR3, as DNA: TGCAGTGCTAGAGGTCAACAGACGCAGTATTTT.

The gene calls are TRBV18 and TRBJ2-2; unclear D gene. V was pared by 5 bases and J by 2 bases, with 15 bases between. The CDR3 sequence is 16 residues long. Germline lookup yields CDR1 KGHSH and CDR2 LQKENI. CDR3 in amino acids: CASSAYRAGNTGELFF. CDR3 sequence (DNA): TGTGCCAGCTCAGCCTATCGGGCAGGAAACACCGGGGAGCTGTTTTTT. The variable domain in full, with the rest retrieved from reference TRBV18 and TRBJ2-2, is NAGVMQNPRHLVRRRGQEARLRCSPMKGHSHVYWYRQLPEEGLKFMVYLQKENIIDESGMPKERFSAEFPKEGPSILRIQQVVRGDSAAYFCASSAYRAGNTGELFFGEGSRLTVL.

The chain is built from TRBV7-2 and TRBJ2-1; D unclear. CDR3 length: 15 amino acids. V shed 1 base and J shed 3 bases, with 10 bases lying between them. Germline V CDR1 and CDR2: SGHTA, FQGNSA. The CDR3 protein is CASSLVKGSYNEQFF. For the CDR3, the DNA is TGTGCCAGCAGCTTAGTAAAGGGAAGCTACAATGAGCAGTTCTTC. Looking up the rest from reference TRBV7-2 and TRBJ2-1 gives the full variable domain: GAGVSQSPSNKVTEKGKDVELRCDPISGHTALYWYRQSLGQGLEFLIYFQGNSAPDKSGLPSDRFSAERTGGSVSTLTIQRTQQEDSAVYLCASSLVKGSYNEQFFGPGTRLTVL.

This rearrangement joins TRBV5-5 to TRBJ1-5; no reliable D call. Germline values: CDR1 SGHKS, CDR2 YYEKEE (reference sequence). Trimming cost V 0 bases and J 3 bases, with 10 bases left between them. The CDR3 extends over 15 amino acids. The DNA for the CDR3 is TGTGCCAGCAGCTTGGTAGGCACCGCCAATCAGCCCCAGCATTTT. It specifies CASSLVGTANQPQHF.

This chain joins TRBV20-1 and TRBJ2-3; TRBD1 or TRBD2 may be the D gene (6 bases each). Germline CDR1 DFQATT, CDR2 SNEGSKA (reference sequence). With 6 bases removed from V and 0 bases from J, the gap between germline ends came to 16 bases. The CDR3 sequence is 15 residues long. The CDR3 DNA follows: TGCAGTGCGACCAGACGGGGGCCTAGCACAGATACGCAGTATTTT. It codes for CSATRRGPSTDTQYF.

This clonotype has just a few counts. The chain joins TRBV29-1 to TRBJ2-7; 11 positions match TRBD1. The V gene end was trimmed by 4 bases and the J gene end by 5 bases; junction bases not matched to a gene: 4. CDR1 and CDR2 from the germline V gene are SQVTM and ANQGSEA. This CDR3 has 13 residues. DNA for the CDR3: TGCAGCGTTGCCTGGACAGGGGGCCACGAGCAGTACTTC. Translating it yields CSVAWTGGHEQYF.

This clonotype was seen more than once but under ten times. This chain uses TRBV20-1 with TRBJ1-2, with D uncertain. Germline CDR1 reads DFQATT; CDR2 reads SNEGSKA (reference sequence). The CDR3 length is 13 residues. V shed 2 bases and J shed 4 bases, with 11 bases lying between them. The CDR3 sequence: CSARLALGYGYTF. The CDR3 bases are TGCAGTGCTAGATTGGCCCTCGGCTATGGCTACACCTTC.

This chain uses TRBV3-1 with TRBJ2-7, with D uncertain. CDR1 is LGHDT and CDR2 is YNNKEL in the germline V gene (reference sequence). The CDR3 is 14 residues long. The V end lost 4 bases, the J end lost 0 bases, and 10 bases lay between the germline ends. The CDR3 reads CASSPGWASYEQYF. The CDR3 nucleotides are TGTGCCAGCAGCCCTGGCTGGGCCTCCTACGAGCAGTACTTC.

This clonotype is termed large. This chain links TRBV4-1 with TRBJ1-2; a possible D gene is TRBD1 (5 bases). This CDR3 contains 15 residues. Between the trimmed V and J ends, which lost 4 bases and 1 base, there was a span of 13 bases. The germline V gene encodes CDR1 MGHRA and CDR2 YSYEKL. The CDR3 DNA is TGCGCCAGCAGCCTTACCGGGGCCTATAACTATGGCTACACCTTC. It is translated as CASSLTGAYNYGYTF.